This is a list of T cell receptor beta chains from one sample in a study of blood T cells in healthy people across ages. One entry per CDR3 protein results from TCRdb running MiXCR on the 5' RACE reads. Of some 760,000 distinct CDR3 sequences in the sample, 25% are singletons; the top ten hold 9% to 9.5%. The sample was also linked to a second study, of T cells of mothers and their children.

The specimen sequenced was blood. The receptor set was obtained from a boy aged 5-17 years in good health. Each CDR3 is given with its conserved first and last residue. D genes are given only for firm matches. Expanded clones get a size class; other rows say once, few or many, or leave the size out.

TRBD2	TRBJ2-7	TRBV4-1	few	CASSQETAGEQYF	TGCGCCAGCAGCCAAGAAACAGCGGGAGAGCAGTACTTC
.	TRBJ1-2	TRBV12-3/TRBV12-4	many	CASSLTENYGYTF	TGTGCCAGCAGTTTGACGGAGAACTATGGCTACACCTTC
TRBD2	TRBJ2-7	TRBV27	few	CASNPSSGAYEQYF	TGTGCCAGCAATCCCTCTAGCGGCGCCTACGAGCAGTACTTC
.	TRBJ2-7	TRBV27	few	CASTLLGSYEQYF	TGTGCCAGCACCCTGCTGGGTTCCTACGAGCAGTACTTC
.	TRBJ2-5	TRBV10-3	.	CAISFQGSQETQYF	TGTGCCATCAGTTTTCAGGGCTCTCAAGAGACCCAGTACTTC
.	TRBJ2-5	TRBV27	few	CASSAGEETQYF	TGTGCCAGCAGTGCAGGCGAAGAGACCCAGTACTTC
.	TRBJ2-1	TRBV7-6	.	CASSLWTINYNEQFF	TGTGCCAGCAGCTTATGGACTATTAACTACAATGAGCAGTTCTTC
TRBD1	TRBJ1-2	TRBV6-5	.	CASSYDPTGVNYGYTF	TGTGCCAGCAGTTACGACCCTACAGGGGTAAACTATGGCTACACCTTC
.	TRBJ1-1	TRBV12-3/TRBV12-4	few	CASSFSTDTEAFF	TGTGCCAGCAGTTTCTCGACAGACACTGAAGCTTTCTTT
TRBD2	TRBJ2-7	TRBV20-1	once	CSARDPASGNYEQYF	TGCAGTGCTAGAGATCCGGCTAGCGGAAACTACGAGCAGTACTTC
.	TRBJ2-5	TRBV5-1	few	CASSLGFTEETQYF	TGCGCCAGCAGCTTGGGGTTTACAGAAGAGACCCAGTACTTC
.	TRBJ2-3	TRBV7-8	few	CASSSQGVGTDTQYF	TGTGCCAGCAGCTCGCAAGGAGTGGGGACAGATACGCAGTATTTT
.	TRBJ2-7	TRBV19	few	CASNTGSKTYEQYF	TGTGCCAGTAACACCGGGTCAAAAACCTATGAGCAGTACTTC
.	TRBJ1-4	TRBV7-2	.	CASSFVLSEKLFF	TGTGCCAGCAGCTTTGTTCTTAGTGAAAAACTGTTTTTT
.	TRBJ2-3	TRBV6-5	.	CASSYSTQGLSTDTQYF	TGTGCCAGCAGTTACTCGACACAGGGCCTTAGCACAGATACGCAGTATTTT
TRBD2	TRBJ2-5	TRBV4-2	.	CASSPGRAGDGETQYF	TGTGCCAGCAGCCCAGGCCGAGCGGGAGACGGAGAGACCCAGTACTTC
TRBD1	TRBJ2-5	TRBV11-1	.	CASSIRGTGIQETQYF	TGTGCCAGCAGCATAAGAGGGACAGGGATCCAAGAGACCCAGTACTTC
.	TRBJ1-1	TRBV13	.	CASSSRVFQGTEAFF	TGTGCCAGCAGCTCCCGGGTCTTCCAGGGGACTGAAGCTTTCTTT
.	TRBJ2-5	TRBV6-2/TRBV6-3	.	CASSALWKGYQETQYF	TGTGCCAGCAGTGCCCTATGGAAGGGCTACCAAGAGACCCAGTACTTC
.	TRBJ2-2	TRBV20-1	.	CSAHTVDPRGKVGELFF	TGCAGTGCTCATACCGTGGACCCCAGGGGAAAGGTCGGGGAGCTGTTTTTT
.	TRBJ2-5	TRBV7-2	few	CASSLTRSQETQYF	TGTGCCAGCAGCTTGACTAGATCGCAAGAGACCCAGTACTTC
.	TRBJ2-3	TRBV19	.	CASSNNRASTDTQYF	TGTGCCAGTAGTAACAACAGGGCTAGCACAGATACGCAGTATTTT
.	TRBJ1-1	TRBV7-2	.	CASSLVLRGQNTEAFF	TGTGCCAGCAGCTTAGTGCTCAGGGGACAGAACACTGAAGCTTTCTTT
.	TRBJ1-5	TRBV28	few	CASNIPGQSPQPQHF	TGTGCCAGCAACATACCGGGGCAGAGTCCTCAGCCCCAGCATTTT
.	TRBJ2-2	TRBV2	few	CASSEARWGTSATGELFF	TGTGCCAGCAGTGAAGCGCGGTGGGGCACCTCGGCCACCGGGGAGCTGTTTTTT
TRBD1	TRBJ1-1	TRBV7-9	few	CASSPTGGRGVYTEAFF	TGTGCCAGCAGCCCCACAGGGGGGCGCGGAGTATACACTGAAGCTTTCTTT
.	TRBJ2-7	TRBV6-1	.	CASTATRSYEQYF	TGTGCCAGCACCGCCACCCGCTCCTACGAGCAGTACTTC
.	TRBJ1-2	TRBV6-1	.	CASIEPGGNYGYTF	TGTGCCAGCATCGAGCCGGGGGGTAACTATGGCTACACCTTC
TRBD2	TRBJ2-1	TRBV20-1	.	CSARASGRAGYNEQFF	TGCAGTGCTAGAGCCAGCGGGAGGGCCGGGTACAATGAGCAGTTCTTC
.	TRBJ1-1	TRBV29-1	.	CSVFRQDTEAFF	TGCAGCGTTTTCAGACAGGACACTGAAGCTTTCTTT
.	TRBJ2-3	TRBV15	few	CATSRDKAYLADTQYF	TGTGCCACCAGCAGAGATAAGGCCTACTTGGCAGATACGCAGTATTTT
TRBD1	TRBJ1-2	TRBV12-3/TRBV12-4	.	CASSLVGQVSNYGYTF	TGTGCCAGCAGTTTAGTGGGACAGGTCTCTAACTATGGCTACACCTTC
TRBD2	TRBJ2-1	TRBV11-2	.	CASSFVAGGLNEQFF	TGTGCCAGCAGCTTTGTGGCGGGAGGCCTCAATGAGCAGTTCTTC
.	TRBJ2-1	TRBV7-9	.	CASSYSGEWVEQFF	TGTGCCAGCAGCTACTCCGGGGAGTGGGTAGAGCAGTTCTTC
.	TRBJ2-5	TRBV5-1	few	CASSGADQETQYF	TGCGCCAGCAGCGGGGCAGACCAAGAGACCCAGTACTTC
.	TRBJ2-6	TRBV7-2	many	CASSPRTASGANVLTF	TGTGCCAGCAGCCCCCGGACAGCCTCTGGGGCCAACGTCCTGACTTTC
.	TRBJ1-4	TRBV5-1	few	CASSPSTATNEKLFF	TGCGCCAGCAGCCCCTCCACCGCAACTAATGAAAAACTGTTTTTT
.	TRBJ2-1	TRBV5-1	.	CASRRERSYNEQFF	TGCGCCAGCAGGAGGGAACGCTCCTACAATGAGCAGTTCTTC
TRBD2	TRBJ2-5	TRBV4-1	few	CASSQDYPSGVQETQYF	TGCGCCAGCAGCCAAGATTATCCTAGCGGGGTCCAAGAGACCCAGTACTTC
TRBD1	TRBJ2-7	TRBV7-8	.	CASSLGPGTGGDLSPYEQYF	TGTGCCAGCAGCTTGGGACCCGGGACAGGGGGCGATCTATCCCCCTACGAGCAGTACTTC
.	TRBJ2-4	TRBV9	.	CASSVDLGDPKNIQYF	TGTGCCAGCAGCGTAGATTTAGGGGACCCCAAAAACATTCAGTACTTC